Below are 29 T cell receptor beta chains sequenced from a single sample in a study of glioma-infiltrating T cells after dendritic cell vaccination. Time point denoted: after dendritic cell vaccination, including at tumor progression/relapse. Measured with immunoSEQ multiplex PCR; TCRdb has only the in-frame clones, and not every one. The table shows 90,000 to 95,000 clones, with around four fifths occurring only once. Sequencing used blood, obtained after dendritic cell vaccination. The source is a human donor with glioblastoma.

The rearrangement joins TRBV9 to TRBJ2-7, with D perhaps matching TRBD2 (5 bases). The CDR3 totals 15 residues. V lost 4 bases, J lost 0 bases, and 14 bases lay in between. CDR1 and CDR2 from the germline V gene are SGDLS and YYNGEE. The chain's CDR3 is CASSLGAESSYEQYV. The CDR3 DNA follows: TGTGCCAGCAGCTTGGGAGCCGAAAGCTCCTACGAGCAGTACGTC.

The gene calls are TRBV7-7 and TRBJ2-3, with D maybe TRBD2 (6 bases). Germline V gives CDR1 SSHAT, CDR2 FNYEAQ (reference sequence). The CDR3 spans 14 residues. V dropped 5 bases and J dropped 3 bases, with 12 bases sitting between them. The CDR3: CASSPAGGTDTQYF. The CDR3 nucleotides are TGTGCCAGCAGCCCTGCTGGGGGGACAGATACGCAGTATTTT. The full variable domain, its missing parts supplied by reference TRBV7-7 and TRBJ2-3, is GAGVSQSPRYKVTKRGQDVTLRCDPISSHATLYWYQQALGQGPEFLTYFNYEAQPDKSGLPSDRFSAERPEGSISTLTIQRTEQRDSAMYRCASSPAGGTDTQYFGPGTRLTVL.

This clone appeared a few times. The rearrangement links TRBV6-6 to TRBJ1-1; D not resolved. The CDR3 runs to 13 residues. Germline V gene lookup returns CDR1 MNHNY and CDR2 SVGAGI (reference sequence). The V and J ends lost 7 bases and 2 bases respectively, with 11 bases between them. The chain's CDR3 is CASTLTRNTEAFF. In DNA form, the CDR3 reads TGTGCCAGCACCTTGACTCGTAACACTGAAGCTTTCTTT.

The chain combines TRBV7-2 with TRBJ1-4, with 10 bases identical to TRBD1. Germline CDR1 and CDR2: SGHTA and FQGNSA. V shed 5 bases, J shed 8 bases, and the junction held 8 bases outside the gene matches. The CDR3 runs to 15 residues. The CDR3, as DNA: TGTGCCAGCAGCCCACCGGGACAGGGGTACGAAAAACTGTTTTTT. Protein: CASSPPGQGYEKLFF.

The genes are TRBV18 and TRBJ2-1; tentatively, D is TRBD2 (7 bases). This CDR3 has 15 residues. CDR1 and CDR2 from the germline V gene are KGHSH and LQKENI. Trimming left V 2 bases short and J 6 bases short, with 14 bases between. CDR3 in amino acids: CASSPSRGPINEQFF. CDR3 DNA: TGTGCCAGCTCACCATCGCGGGGGCCCATCAATGAGCAGTTCTTC.

This clone was seen only once. J is TRBJ2-3 and V is TRBV19; 12 nucleotides match TRBD2. The germline V gene encodes CDR1 LNHDA and CDR2 SQIVND (reference sequence). V trimming: 3 bases; J trimming: 8 bases; junction bases outside the gene matches: 9. This CDR3 is built from 16 residues. The CDR3, as DNA: TGTGCCAGTAGTATCCCTAGCGGGGGGGCGGGAGGTACGCAGTATTTT. Residues: CASSIPSGGAGGTQYF.

This chain uses TRBV6-5 with TRBJ1-2, with D perhaps TRBD1 (6 bases). This CDR3 has 13 amino acids. Trimming took 5 bases from V and 6 from J, leaving 13 bases between them. Looked up from germline, CDR1 is MNHEY and CDR2 is SVGAGI. CDR3 protein: CASSDVQGNGYTF. CDR3 in DNA: TGTGCCAGCAGTGACGTACAGGGAAATGGCTACACCTTC.

The CDR3 DNA follows: TGCGCCAGCAGCTCTCTAGCGGACACCGGGGAGCTGTTTTTT. Encoded protein: CASSSLADTGELFF. The rearrangement joins TRBV5-1 to TRBJ2-2, with 7 bases lining up with TRBD2. Germline V gives CDR1 SGHRS, CDR2 YFSETQ. J was trimmed by 3 bases and V by 3 bases; bases with no gene match: 2. The CDR3 extends over 14 amino acids.

This clone has a single count. This chain joins TRBV7-2 and TRBJ1-2, with D maybe TRBD1 (5 bases). Between the trimmed V and J ends, which lost 1 base and 2 bases, there was a span of 8 bases. The CDR3 covers 14 residues. Germline assignment: CDR1 SGHTA and CDR2 FQGNSA. The CDR3 sequence: CASSLGGRNYGYTF. Written as DNA, the CDR3 is TGTGCCAGCAGCTTAGGGGGCCGCAACTATGGCTACACCTTC. Looking up the rest from reference TRBV7-2 and TRBJ1-2 gives the full variable domain: GAGVSQSPSNKVTEKGKDVELRCDPISGHTALYWYRQSLGQGLEFLIYFQGNSAPDKSGLPSDRFSAERTGGSVSTLTIQRTQQEDSAVYLCASSLGGRNYGYTFGSGTRLTVV.

The rearrangement joins TRBV29-1 to TRBJ2-2, with D uncertain. The V gene's germline CDR1 is SQVTM and CDR2 ANQGSEA. Between the trimmed V and J ends, which lost 4 bases and 7 bases, there was a span of 19 bases. The CDR3 has 15 amino acids. The CDR3 DNA follows: TGCAGCGTTGCCTCTAAGGCTGTGCGGAGCGGGGAGCTGTTTTTT. Protein sequence: CSVASKAVRSGELFF.

The rearrangement joins TRBV11-2 to TRBJ1-6; no clear D. This CDR3 contains 14 residues. The V end was cut by 2 bases, the J end by 4 bases, with 6 bases between. Germline V gene lookup returns CDR1 SGHAT and CDR2 FQNNGV. The CDR3 nucleotides are TGTGCCAGCAGCTTACAGAATTATAATTCACCCCTCCACTTT. Translation gives CASSLQNYNSPLHF.

The chain uses TRBV19 and TRBJ2-3, with 9 nucleotides matching TRBD2. Germline V gene data show CDR1 as LNHDA and CDR2 as SQIVND (reference sequence). This CDR3 is 15 amino acids long. V lost 5 bases, J lost 0 bases, and 3 bases stayed unmatched. The CDR3 reads CASSDLAGSTDTQYF. The CDR3 coding sequence is TGTGCCAGTAGTGATCTAGCGGGGAGCACAGATACGCAGTATTTT.

This chain joins TRBV7-9 and TRBJ1-5, with D tentatively TRBD1 (6 bases). Trimming removed 3 bases from V and 2 bases from J, with 11 bases in between. Germline CDR1 SEHNR, CDR2 FQNEAQ (reference sequence). The CDR3 is 15 residues long. CDR3 loop: CASSFGGPGNQPQHF. CDR3 DNA sequence: TGTGCCAGCAGCTTCGGGGGGCCTGGCAATCAGCCCCAGCATTTT.

This rearrangement joins TRBV7-9 to TRBJ1-5, with 8 positions matching TRBD1. CDR1 and CDR2 (germline): SEHNR, FQNEAQ (reference sequence). V shed 1 base, J shed 0 bases, and the junction held 5 bases outside the gene matches. The CDR3 runs 17 residues. This chain's CDR3 is CASSLDGRGHSNQPQHF. For the CDR3, the DNA is TGTGCCAGCAGCTTAGACGGCAGGGGGCATAGCAATCAGCCCCAGCATTTT.

The chain has TRBV2 and TRBJ1-4, with 7 positions matching TRBD1. Losses at the gene ends were 8 bases for V and 3 bases for J; bases not matched to a gene: 9. The germline V gene has CDR1 SNHLY and CDR2 FYNNEI. This CDR3 region has 15 residues. Here the CDR3 reads CASPRQGDANEKLFF. Written as DNA, the CDR3 is TGTGCCAGCCCACGACAGGGAGATGCTAATGAAAAACTGTTTTTT.

CDR3: CASTLYQGREEKLFF. CDR3 sequence (DNA): TGTGCCAGCACGCTGTACCAGGGGAGAGAAGAAAAACTGTTTTTT. This chain connects TRBV5-6 to TRBJ1-4; maybe TRBD1 (6 bases). Trimming took 6 bases from V and 8 from J, leaving 20 bases between them. The CDR3 extends over 15 amino acids. Germline CDR1 is SGHDT and CDR2 is YYEEEE.

This clone was recorded a few times. The rearrangement joins TRBV2 to TRBJ1-1; D gene unclear. Germline V gives CDR1 SNHLY, CDR2 FYNNEI. This CDR3 is 13 amino acids long. With 6 bases removed from V and 0 bases from J, the gap between germline ends came to 8 bases. The CDR3 DNA is TGTGCCAGCAGGGCTCTCGTGAACACTGAAGCTTTCTTT. It is translated as CASRALVNTEAFF.

The V and J genes are TRBV19 and TRBJ2-4; perhaps TRBD2 as D (5 bases). Trimming took 5 bases from V and 3 from J, leaving 14 bases between them. CDR3 length: 15 amino acids. Germline V gene lookup returns CDR1 LNHDA and CDR2 SQIVND (reference sequence). CDR3 bases: TGTGCCAGTAGTGGGATCGGGGTAGACAAAAACATTCAGTACTTC. Translation: CASSGIGVDKNIQYF. Based on the CDR3 plus reference TRBV19 and TRBJ2-4, the full variable domain is DGGITQSPKYLFRKEGQNVTLSCEQNLNHDAMYWYRQDPGQGLRLIYYSQIVNDFQKGDIAEGYSVSREKKESFPLTVTSAQKNPTAFYLCASSGIGVDKNIQYFGAGTRLSVL.

The gene calls are TRBV7-9 and TRBJ1-1; D perhaps matches TRBD1 (6 bases). V lost 5 bases, J lost 0 bases, and 16 bases lay in between. Germline CDR1 SEHNR, CDR2 FQNEAQ (reference sequence). This CDR3 is 16 amino acids long. DNA of the CDR3: TGTGCCAGCAGCGACAACAGGGATCGGATGAACACTGAAGCTTTCTTT. Translating gives CASSDNRDRMNTEAFF.

This clone came up once. This chain connects TRBV29-1 to TRBJ1-2, with 7 bases identical to TRBD1. This CDR3 spans 14 amino acids. The germline V gene encodes CDR1 SQVTM and CDR2 ANQGSEA. Trimming cost V 4 bases and J 4 bases; bases outside gene matches: 9. The CDR3 is CSVGSGAGGYGYTF. DNA for the CDR3: TGCAGCGTTGGTTCCGGGGCAGGGGGCTATGGCTACACCTTC.

This chain uses TRBV6-6 with TRBJ2-5; 11 bases map to TRBD1. J lost 5 bases, V lost 7 bases, and 12 bases had no gene match. CDR3 length equals 16 residues. Germline CDR1 MNHNY, CDR2 SVGAGI (reference sequence). CDR3 in amino acids: CASTSGQGGPTETQYF. Here the CDR3 DNA reads TGTGCCAGCACCTCGGGACAGGGGGGGCCAACGGAGACCCAGTACTTC.

This chain links TRBV11-2 with TRBJ2-7; 7 nucleotides match TRBD1. This CDR3 has 15 residues. V was pared by 3 bases and J by 3 bases, with 8 bases of the junction left unmatched. The germline V gene encodes CDR1 SGHAT and CDR2 FQNNGV. CDR3 loop: CASSLAGTERYEQYF. The CDR3 coding sequence is TGTGCCAGCAGCTTGGCCGGGACAGAACGCTACGAGCAGTACTTC.

The rearrangement joins TRBV5-1 to TRBJ1-3, with D possibly matching TRBD1 (6 bases). The CDR3 runs to 13 residues. Germline loops: CDR1 SGHRS, CDR2 YFSETQ. The V end lost 4 bases, the J end lost 4 bases, and 9 bases lay between the germline ends. For the CDR3, the DNA is TGCGCCAGCAGCCCAGGGGTCGGAAACACCATATATTTT. Amino acid sequence: CASSPGVGNTIYF.

This clone was found a few times. The rearrangement links TRBV6-5 to TRBJ1-6; D gene ambiguous. CDR3 size: 15 residues. Between the trimmed V and J ends, which lost 0 bases and 11 bases, there was a span of 14 bases. Germline assignment: CDR1 MNHEY and CDR2 SVGAGI. The CDR3 coding sequence is TGTGCCAGCAGTTACTCGGTGGCCCCGGGGACACCCCTCCACTTT. It codes for CASSYSVAPGTPLHF.

The chain is built from TRBV5-1 and TRBJ1-1; perhaps TRBD1 as D (6 bases). Per germline, CDR1 SGHRS and CDR2 YFSETQ. The CDR3 has 16 amino acids. V lost 0 bases and J 2 bases, leaving 14 bases between the germline ends. CDR3 residues: CASSLGWTAINTEAFF. The CDR3, as DNA: TGCGCCAGCAGCTTGGGTTGGACAGCTATCAACACTGAAGCTTTCTTT. Looking up the rest from reference TRBV5-1 and TRBJ1-1 gives the full variable domain: KAGVTQTPRYLIKTRGQQVTLSCSPISGHRSVSWYQQTPGQGLQFLFEYFSETQRNKGNFPGRFSGRQFSNSRSEMNVSTLELGDSALYLCASSLGWTAINTEAFFGQGTRLTVV.

In DNA, the CDR3 is TGTGCCAGCAGCTCCCCCGCGCAGGGACAGGACACCTATGGCTACACCTTC. This gives the protein CASSSPAQGQDTYGYTF. The rearrangement uses TRBV7-9 and TRBJ1-2; TRBD1 aligns across 8 bases. The trim removed 4 bases at V and 4 bases at J, leaving 14 bases unmatched. This CDR3 is 17 amino acids long. The germline V gene has CDR1 SEHNR and CDR2 FQNEAQ (reference sequence).

In nucleotides, the CDR3 is TGCGCCAGCAGCTTGGGACAGGCGAGGAACTATGGCTACACCTTC. It encodes CASSLGQARNYGYTF. V and J are TRBV5-1 and TRBJ1-2; possibly TRBD1 for D (6 bases). This CDR3 spans 15 amino acids. The V and J ends lost 0 bases and 2 bases respectively, with 11 bases between them. Germline V lookup: CDR1 SGHRS, CDR2 YFSETQ. The complete variable domain, with remaining parts taken from reference TRBV5-1 and TRBJ1-2, reads KAGVTQTPRYLIKTRGQQVTLSCSPISGHRSVSWYQQTPGQGLQFLFEYFSETQRNKGNFPGRFSGRQFSNSRSEMNVSTLELGDSALYLCASSLGQARNYGYTFGSGTRLTVV.

The chain carries TRBV6-1 and TRBJ1-6, with D possibly being TRBD1 (5 bases). The CDR3 extends over 17 amino acids. In germline, CDR1 is MNHNS, CDR2 SASEGT. Trimming removed 3 bases at V and 2 bases at J, with 14 bases between. The CDR3 is CASSEGGWRTYNSPLHF. CDR3 DNA: TGTGCCAGCAGTGAGGGGGGATGGAGAACCTATAATTCACCCCTCCACTTT.

This clone appeared a single time. The CDR3 is CASSLVAGGPLRDTQYF. The CDR3 bases are TGTGCCAGTAGTCTGGTGGCGGGAGGGCCGTTAAGGGATACGCAGTATTTT. This chain joins TRBV19 and TRBJ2-3; 9 bases line up with TRBD2. Per germline, CDR1 LNHDA and CDR2 SQIVND (reference sequence). The CDR3 consists of 17 residues. J gave up 6 bases and V 5 bases, and 15 bases lay outside the gene matches.